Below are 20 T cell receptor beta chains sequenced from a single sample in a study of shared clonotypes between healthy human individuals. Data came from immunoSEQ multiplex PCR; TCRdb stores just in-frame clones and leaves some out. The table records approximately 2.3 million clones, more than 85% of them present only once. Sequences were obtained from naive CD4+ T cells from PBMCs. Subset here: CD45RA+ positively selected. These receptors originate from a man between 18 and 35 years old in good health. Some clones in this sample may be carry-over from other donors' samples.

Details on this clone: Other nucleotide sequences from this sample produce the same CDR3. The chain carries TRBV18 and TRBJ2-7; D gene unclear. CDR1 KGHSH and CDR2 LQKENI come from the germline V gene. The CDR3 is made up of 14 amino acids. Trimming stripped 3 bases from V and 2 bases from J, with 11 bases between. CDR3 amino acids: CASSPARPTYEQYF. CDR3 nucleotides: TGTGCCAGCTCACCGGCCAGACCAACCTACGAGCAGTACTTC.

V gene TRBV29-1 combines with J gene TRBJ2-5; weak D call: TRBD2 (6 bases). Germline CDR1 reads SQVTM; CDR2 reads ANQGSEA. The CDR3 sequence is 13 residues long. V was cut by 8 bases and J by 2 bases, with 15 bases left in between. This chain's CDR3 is CSFVGGGQETQYF. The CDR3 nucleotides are TGCAGCTTCGTGGGGGGAGGACAAGAGACCCAGTACTTC. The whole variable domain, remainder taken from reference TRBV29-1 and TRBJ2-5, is SAVISQKPSRDICQRGTSLTIQCQVDSQVTMMFWYRQQPGQSLTLIATANQGSEATYESGFVIDKFPISRPNLTFSTLTVSNMSPEDSSIYLCSFVGGGQETQYFGPGTRLLVL.

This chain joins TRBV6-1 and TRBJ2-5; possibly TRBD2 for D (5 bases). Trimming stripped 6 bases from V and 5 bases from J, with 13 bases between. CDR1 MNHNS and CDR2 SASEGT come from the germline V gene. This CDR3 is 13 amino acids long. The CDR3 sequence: CASSGVARETQYF. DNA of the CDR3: TGTGCCAGCAGCGGGGTCGCCCGGGAGACCCAGTACTTC.

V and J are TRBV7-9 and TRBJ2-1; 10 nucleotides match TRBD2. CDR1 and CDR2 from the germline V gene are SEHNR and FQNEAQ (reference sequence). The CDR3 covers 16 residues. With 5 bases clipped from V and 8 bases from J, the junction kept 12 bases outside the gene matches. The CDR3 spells CASSAAIAGGGYEQFF. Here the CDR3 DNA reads TGTGCCAGCAGCGCCGCTATAGCGGGAGGCGGCTATGAGCAGTTCTTC.

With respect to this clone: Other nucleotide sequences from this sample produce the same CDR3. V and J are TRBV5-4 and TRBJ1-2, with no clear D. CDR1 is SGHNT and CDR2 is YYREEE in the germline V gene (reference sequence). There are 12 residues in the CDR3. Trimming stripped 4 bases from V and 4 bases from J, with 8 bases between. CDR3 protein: CASSLASYGYTF. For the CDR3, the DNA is TGTGCCAGCAGCCTTGCTTCCTATGGCTACACCTTC.

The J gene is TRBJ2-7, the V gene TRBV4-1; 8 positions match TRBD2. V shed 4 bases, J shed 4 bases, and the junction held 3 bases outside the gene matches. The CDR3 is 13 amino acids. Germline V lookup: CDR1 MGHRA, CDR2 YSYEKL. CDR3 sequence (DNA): TGCGCCAGCAGCCCGGGAGGGGAATACGAGCAGTACTTC. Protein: CASSPGGEYEQYF.

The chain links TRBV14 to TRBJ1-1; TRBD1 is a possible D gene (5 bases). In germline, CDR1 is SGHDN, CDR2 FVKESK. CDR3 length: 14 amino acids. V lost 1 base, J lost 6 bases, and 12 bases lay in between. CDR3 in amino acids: CASSQGGRDAEAFF. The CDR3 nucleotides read TGTGCCAGCAGCCAAGGAGGCAGGGATGCTGAAGCTTTCTTT.

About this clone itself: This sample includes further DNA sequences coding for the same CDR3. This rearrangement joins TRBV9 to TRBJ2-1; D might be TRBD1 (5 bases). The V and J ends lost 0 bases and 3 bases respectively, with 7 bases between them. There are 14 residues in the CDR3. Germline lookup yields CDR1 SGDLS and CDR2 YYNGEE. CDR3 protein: CASSVGRVYNEQFF. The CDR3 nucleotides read TGTGCCAGCAGCGTAGGCAGGGTCTACAATGAGCAGTTCTTC.

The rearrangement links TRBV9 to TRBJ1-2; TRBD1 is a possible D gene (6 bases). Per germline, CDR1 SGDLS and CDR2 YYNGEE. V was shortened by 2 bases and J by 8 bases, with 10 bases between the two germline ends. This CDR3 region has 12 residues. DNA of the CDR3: TGTGCCAGCAGCGTCAGGGGAGGAGGCTACACCTTC. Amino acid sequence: CASSVRGGGYTF.

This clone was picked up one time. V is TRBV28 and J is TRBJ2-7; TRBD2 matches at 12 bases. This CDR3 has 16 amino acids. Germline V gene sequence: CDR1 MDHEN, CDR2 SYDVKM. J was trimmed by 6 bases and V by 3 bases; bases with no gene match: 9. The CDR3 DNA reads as TGTGCCAGCAGTTTCGGCTCTAGCGGGAGGGCCGGCGAGCAGTACTTC. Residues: CASSFGSSGRAGEQYF.

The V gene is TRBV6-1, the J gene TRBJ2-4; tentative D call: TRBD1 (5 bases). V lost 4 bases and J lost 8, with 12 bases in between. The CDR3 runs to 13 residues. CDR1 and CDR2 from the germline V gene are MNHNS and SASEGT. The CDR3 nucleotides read TGTGCCAGCAGTGGCGGCCCAGGGTACATTCAGTACTTC. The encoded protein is CASSGGPGYIQYF.

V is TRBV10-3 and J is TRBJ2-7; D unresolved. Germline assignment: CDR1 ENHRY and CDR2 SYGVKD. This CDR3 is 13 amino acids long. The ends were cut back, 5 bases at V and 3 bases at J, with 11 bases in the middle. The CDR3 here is CAISWLDGYEQYF. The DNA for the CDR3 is TGTGCCATCAGTTGGCTAGACGGCTACGAGCAGTACTTC.

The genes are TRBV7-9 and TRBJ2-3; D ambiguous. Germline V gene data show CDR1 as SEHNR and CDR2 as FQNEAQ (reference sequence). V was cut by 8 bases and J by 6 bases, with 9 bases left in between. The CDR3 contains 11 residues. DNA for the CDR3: TGTGCCAGCGGCGACGAGGATACGCAGTATTTT. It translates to CASGDEDTQYF.

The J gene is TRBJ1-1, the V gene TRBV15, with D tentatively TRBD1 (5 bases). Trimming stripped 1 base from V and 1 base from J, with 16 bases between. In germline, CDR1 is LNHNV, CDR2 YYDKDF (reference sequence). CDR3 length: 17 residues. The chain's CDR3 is CATSRVDSRVGNTEAFF. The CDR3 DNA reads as TGTGCCACCAGCAGAGTGGATAGCAGGGTCGGGAACACTGAAGCTTTCTTT.

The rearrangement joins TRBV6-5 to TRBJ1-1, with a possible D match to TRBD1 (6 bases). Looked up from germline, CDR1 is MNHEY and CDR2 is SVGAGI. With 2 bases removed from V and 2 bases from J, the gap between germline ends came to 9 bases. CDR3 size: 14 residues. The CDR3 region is CASSYGGHNTEAFF. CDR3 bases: TGTGCCAGCAGTTACGGGGGGCACAACACTGAAGCTTTCTTT.

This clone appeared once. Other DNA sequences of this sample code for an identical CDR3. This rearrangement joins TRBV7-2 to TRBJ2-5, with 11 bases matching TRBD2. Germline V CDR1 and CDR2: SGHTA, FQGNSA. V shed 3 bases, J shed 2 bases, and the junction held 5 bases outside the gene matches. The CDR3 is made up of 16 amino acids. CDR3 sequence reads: CASSFRTSGLQETQYF. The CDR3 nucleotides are TGTGCCAGCAGCTTTCGGACTAGCGGGTTACAAGAGACCCAGTACTTC. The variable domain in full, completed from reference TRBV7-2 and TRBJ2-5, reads GAGVSQSPSNKVTEKGKDVELRCDPISGHTALYWYRQSLGQGLEFLIYFQGNSAPDKSGLPSDRFSAERTGGSVSTLTIQRTQQEDSAVYLCASSFRTSGLQETQYFGPGTRLLVL.

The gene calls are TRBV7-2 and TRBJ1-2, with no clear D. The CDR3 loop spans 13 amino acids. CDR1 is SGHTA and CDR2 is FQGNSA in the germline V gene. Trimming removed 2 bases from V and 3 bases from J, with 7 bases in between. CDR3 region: CASSLRTDYGYTF. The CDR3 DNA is TGTGCCAGCAGCTTAAGGACGGACTATGGCTACACCTTC.

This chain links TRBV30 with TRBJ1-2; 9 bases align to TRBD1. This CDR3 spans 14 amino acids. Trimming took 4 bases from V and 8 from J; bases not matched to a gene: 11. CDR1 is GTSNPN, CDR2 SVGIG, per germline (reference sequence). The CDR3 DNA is TGTGCCTGGAATCTTGGACAGGGGACGCCCGGCTACACCTTC. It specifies CAWNLGQGTPGYTF. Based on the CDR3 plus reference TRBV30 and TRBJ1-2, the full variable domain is SQTIHQWPATLVQPVGSPLSLECTVEGTSNPNLYWYRQAAGRGLQLLFYSVGIGQISSEVPQNLSASRPQDRQFILSSKKLLLSDSGFYLCAWNLGQGTPGYTFGSGTRLTVV.

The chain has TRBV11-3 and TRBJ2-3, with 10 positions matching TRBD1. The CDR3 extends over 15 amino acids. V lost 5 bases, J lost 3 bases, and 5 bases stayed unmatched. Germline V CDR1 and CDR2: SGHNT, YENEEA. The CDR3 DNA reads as TGTGCCAGCAGCGCAGGACAGGGGGGAACAGATACGCAGTATTTT. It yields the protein CASSAGQGGTDTQYF.

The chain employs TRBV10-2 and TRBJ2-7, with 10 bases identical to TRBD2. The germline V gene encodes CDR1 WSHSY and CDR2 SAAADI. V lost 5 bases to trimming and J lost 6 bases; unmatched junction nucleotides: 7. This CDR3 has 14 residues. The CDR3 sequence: CASSRASGSTEQYF. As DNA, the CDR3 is TGCGCCAGCAGTCGTGCTAGCGGGAGTACCGAGCAGTACTTC.